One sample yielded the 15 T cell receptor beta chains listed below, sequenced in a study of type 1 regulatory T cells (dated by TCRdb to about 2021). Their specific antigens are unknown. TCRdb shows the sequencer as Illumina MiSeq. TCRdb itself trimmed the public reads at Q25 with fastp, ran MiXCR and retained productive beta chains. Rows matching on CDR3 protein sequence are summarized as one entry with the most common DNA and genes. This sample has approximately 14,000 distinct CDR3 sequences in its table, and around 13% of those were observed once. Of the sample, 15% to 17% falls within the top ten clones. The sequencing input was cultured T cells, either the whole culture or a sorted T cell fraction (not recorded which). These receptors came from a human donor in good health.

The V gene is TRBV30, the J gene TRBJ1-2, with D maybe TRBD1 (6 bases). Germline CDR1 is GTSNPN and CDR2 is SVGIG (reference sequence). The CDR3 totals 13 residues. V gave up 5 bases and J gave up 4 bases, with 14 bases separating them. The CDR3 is CAWALGGSYGYTF. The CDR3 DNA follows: TGTGCCTGGGCCCTGGGGGGCTCCTATGGCTACACCTTC.

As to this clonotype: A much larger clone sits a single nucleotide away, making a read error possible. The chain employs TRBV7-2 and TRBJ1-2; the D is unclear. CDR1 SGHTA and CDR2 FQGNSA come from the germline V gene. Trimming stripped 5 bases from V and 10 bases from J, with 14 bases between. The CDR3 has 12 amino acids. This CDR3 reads CASSPSGLNYTF. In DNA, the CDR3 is TGTGCCAGCAGCCCTAGTGGGCTTAACTACACCTTC.

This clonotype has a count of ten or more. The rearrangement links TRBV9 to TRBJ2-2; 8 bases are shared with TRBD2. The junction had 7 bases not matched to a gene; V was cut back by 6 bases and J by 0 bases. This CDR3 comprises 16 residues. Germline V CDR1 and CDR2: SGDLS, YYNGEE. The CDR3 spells CASTLLAGSNTGELFF. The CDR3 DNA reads TGTGCCAGCACCCTTCTAGCGGGTTCGAACACCGGGGAGCTGTTTTTT. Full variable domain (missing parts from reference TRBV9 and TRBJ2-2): DSGVTQTPKHLITATGQRVTLRCSPRSGDLSVYWYQQSLDQGLQFLIQYYNGEERAKGNILERFSAQQFPDLHSELNLSSLELGDSALYFCASTLLAGSNTGELFFGEGSRLTVL.

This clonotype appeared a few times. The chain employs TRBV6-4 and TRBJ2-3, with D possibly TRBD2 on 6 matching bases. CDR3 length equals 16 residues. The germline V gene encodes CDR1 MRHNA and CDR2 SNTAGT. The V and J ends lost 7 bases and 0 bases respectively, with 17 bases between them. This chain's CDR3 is CASKMGGMRSTDTQYF. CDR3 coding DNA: TGTGCCAGCAAAATGGGCGGGATGCGTAGCACAGATACGCAGTATTTT.

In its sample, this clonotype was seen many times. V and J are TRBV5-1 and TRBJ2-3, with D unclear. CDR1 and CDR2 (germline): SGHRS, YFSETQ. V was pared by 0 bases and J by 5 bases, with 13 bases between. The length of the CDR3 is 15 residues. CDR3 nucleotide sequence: TGCGCCAGCAGCTTGGAGCGTCTAGGTGTAGATACGCAGTATTTT. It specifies CASSLERLGVDTQYF.

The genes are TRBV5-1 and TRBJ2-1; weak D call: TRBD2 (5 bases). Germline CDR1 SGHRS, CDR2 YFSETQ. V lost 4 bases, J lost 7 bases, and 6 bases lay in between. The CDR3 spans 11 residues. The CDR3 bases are TGCGCCAGCAGCGGCGGGAATGAGCAGTTCTTC. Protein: CASSGGNEQFF.

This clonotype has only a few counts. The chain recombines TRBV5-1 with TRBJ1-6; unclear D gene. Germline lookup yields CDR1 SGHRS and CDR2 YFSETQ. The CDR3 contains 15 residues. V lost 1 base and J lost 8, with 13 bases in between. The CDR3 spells CASSLNGNRDSPLHF. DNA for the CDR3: TGCGCCAGCAGCTTGAACGGTAATCGGGATTCACCCCTCCACTTT.

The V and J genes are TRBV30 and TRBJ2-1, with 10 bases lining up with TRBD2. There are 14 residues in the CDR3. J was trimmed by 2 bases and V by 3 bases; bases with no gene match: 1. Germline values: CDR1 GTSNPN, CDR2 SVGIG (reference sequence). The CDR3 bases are TGTGCCTGGAGCGGGACTAGCGCCTACAATGAGCAGTTCTTC. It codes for CAWSGTSAYNEQFF.

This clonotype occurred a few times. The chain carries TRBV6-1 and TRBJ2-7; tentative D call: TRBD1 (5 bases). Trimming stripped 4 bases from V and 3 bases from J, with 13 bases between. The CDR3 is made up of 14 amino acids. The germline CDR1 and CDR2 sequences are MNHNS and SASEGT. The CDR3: CASSVARAFYEQYF. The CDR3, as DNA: TGTGCCAGCAGTGTTGCCAGGGCCTTCTACGAGCAGTACTTC.

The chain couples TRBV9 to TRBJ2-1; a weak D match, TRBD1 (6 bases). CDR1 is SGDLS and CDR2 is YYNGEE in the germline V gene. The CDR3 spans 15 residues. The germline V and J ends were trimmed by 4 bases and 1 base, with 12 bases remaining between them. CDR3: CASSPVGASYNEQFF. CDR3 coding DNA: TGTGCCAGCAGCCCGGTGGGGGCTTCCTACAATGAGCAGTTCTTC. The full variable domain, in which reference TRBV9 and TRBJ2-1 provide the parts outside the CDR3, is DSGVTQTPKHLITATGQRVTLRCSPRSGDLSVYWYQQSLDQGLQFLIQYYNGEERAKGNILERFSAQQFPDLHSELNLSSLELGDSALYFCASSPVGASYNEQFFGPGTRLTVL.

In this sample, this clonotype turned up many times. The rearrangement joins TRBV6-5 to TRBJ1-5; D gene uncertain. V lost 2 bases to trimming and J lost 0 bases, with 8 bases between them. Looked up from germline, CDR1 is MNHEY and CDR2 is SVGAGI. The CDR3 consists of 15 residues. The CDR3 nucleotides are TGTGCCAGCAGTTACGGTCAAAATAGCAATCAGCCCCAGCATTTT. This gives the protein CASSYGQNSNQPQHF.

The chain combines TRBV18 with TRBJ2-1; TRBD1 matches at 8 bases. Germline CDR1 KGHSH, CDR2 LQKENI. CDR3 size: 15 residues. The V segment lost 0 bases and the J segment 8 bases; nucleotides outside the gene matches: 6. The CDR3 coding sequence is TGTGCCAGCTCACCACCAGTGACAGGGGAGGATGAGCAGTTCTTC. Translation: CASSPPVTGEDEQFF.

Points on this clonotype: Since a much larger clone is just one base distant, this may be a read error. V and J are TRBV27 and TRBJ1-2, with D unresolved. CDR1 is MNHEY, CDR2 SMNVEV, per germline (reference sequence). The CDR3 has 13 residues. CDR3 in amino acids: CASSAATNYDYTF. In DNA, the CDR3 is TGTGCCAGCAGTGCCGCTACTAACTATGACTACACCTTC.

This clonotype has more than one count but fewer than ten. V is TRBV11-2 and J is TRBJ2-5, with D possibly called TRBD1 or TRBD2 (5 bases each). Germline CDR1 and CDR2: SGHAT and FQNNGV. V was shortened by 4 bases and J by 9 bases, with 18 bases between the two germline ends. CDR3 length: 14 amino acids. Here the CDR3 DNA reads TGTGCCAGCAGCTCGGGGCCCGACGGTCGGTCCCAGTACTTC. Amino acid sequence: CASSSGPDGRSQYF.

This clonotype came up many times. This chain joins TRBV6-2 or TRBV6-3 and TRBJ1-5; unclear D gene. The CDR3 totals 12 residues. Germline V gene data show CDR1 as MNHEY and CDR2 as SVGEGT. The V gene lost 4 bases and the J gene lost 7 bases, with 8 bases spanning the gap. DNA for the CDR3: TGTGCCAGCAGTTTTCTCTACCAGCCCCAGCATTTT. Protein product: CASSFLYQPQHF.